The 5 T cell receptor beta chains given below trace back to one sample, sequenced in a study of blood T cell repertoires in COVID-19. Libraries were prepared by immunoSEQ multiplex PCR; TCRdb keeps only in-frame clonotypes and omits some of them. The sample shows 250,000 to 350,000 clones, roughly 90% of them seen only once. The sequenced sample consisted of peripheral blood. Receptor source: a woman aged 45-65 years with active or convalescent COVID-19.

Here the CDR3 reads CASSDPRDIQETQYF. The DNA of the CDR3 is TGTGCCAGCAGCGACCCCCGGGACATCCAAGAGACCCAGTACTTC. The chain employs TRBV9 and TRBJ2-5; a possible D gene is TRBD1 (6 bases). Trimming left V 3 bases short and J 1 base short, with 13 bases between. The V gene's germline CDR1 is SGDLS and CDR2 YYNGEE. This CDR3 contains 15 residues.

This chain uses TRBV28 with TRBJ2-7; 8 positions agree with TRBD2. Germline trimming cut 5 bases from V and 2 bases from J; bases unmatched to any gene: 5. Germline CDR1 is MDHEN and CDR2 is SYDVKM. This CDR3 is 14 amino acids long. Written as DNA, the CDR3 is TGTGCCAGCAGTCCTGGGACTAGGGCCTACGAGCAGTACTTC. It codes for CASSPGTRAYEQYF.

This chain uses TRBV29-1 with TRBJ1-2, with a tentative D call TRBD1 (6 bases). In germline, CDR1 is SQVTM, CDR2 ANQGSEA. There are 13 residues in the CDR3. The V end lost 4 bases, the J end lost 4 bases, and 13 bases lay between the germline ends. This CDR3 reads CSVVGGLTYGYTF. The CDR3 DNA reads TGCAGCGTTGTAGGGGGACTAACCTATGGCTACACCTTC.

V usage is TRBV11-2 and J usage is TRBJ2-7, with 10 bases matching TRBD2. CDR1 and CDR2 from the germline V gene are SGHAT and FQNNGV. There are 16 residues in the CDR3. V was pared by 3 bases and J by 2 bases, with 7 bases of the junction left unmatched. The CDR3 region is CASSFKVLAGAYEQYF. The CDR3 DNA follows: TGTGCCAGCAGCTTCAAAGTCCTAGCGGGAGCCTACGAGCAGTACTTC.

This clone was counted once. The genes are TRBV11-1 and TRBJ2-5; D is possibly TRBD1 (6 bases). CDR1 is SGHAT, CDR2 FQDESV, per germline (reference sequence). The V and J ends lost 5 bases and 3 bases respectively, with 10 bases between them. This CDR3 is built from 13 residues. The CDR3 coding sequence is TGTGCCAGCAGCCTCTCAGGGGAAGAGACCCAGTACTTC. As protein: CASSLSGEETQYF.